This T cell receptor beta chain was retrieved from a study of post-analysis software for immune sequencing data. From germline, CDR1 is SGHRS and CDR2 YFSETQ. The CDR3 contains 15 residues. Trimming cost V 7 bases and J 8 bases; bases outside gene matches: 11. Study-wide points: Same-batch preparations were strongly co-clustered by F measure. Normalized Chao1 diversity was significantly reduced in patients versus controls. About five TRBV segments, including TRBV5-6, TRBV5-1 and TRBV20-1, were more frequent in patients than controls.

TCR beta libraries were prepared from cDNA with unique molecular identifiers. There were 1 to 10 million T cells, and around 460,000 cDNA molecules came from them. MiXCR was run by TCRdb on the PCR reads, yielding one entry per CDR3 protein. The table includes approximately 180,000 distinct CDR3 sequences, roughly 31% detected once. This clonotype has at least ten counts. What it binds is unknown. The TCR was taken from a girl aged 5 to 17 with multiple sclerosis. The chain joins TRBV5-1 to TRBJ2-1; TRBD2 agrees at 11 bases. Sequenced sample: blood. The CDR3: CASGAVAGGTDEQFF. The DNA of the CDR3 is TGCGCCAGCGGTGCCGTAGCGGGAGGGACGGATGAGCAGTTCTTC.